The 28 T cell receptor beta chains given below trace back to one sample, sequenced in a study of Ad26.COV2.S vaccination and SARS-CoV-2 variants. Treatment: around 19 received Ad26.COV2.S at low or high dose, single or two shots; 5 received placebo; per-sample allocation not given. Samples analyzed were those drawn on day 63 after the first vaccine or placebo injection. The data were produced by immunoSEQ multiplex PCR, yet TCRdb's version contains in-frame clones alone and is incomplete. This sample yields roughly 350,000 clones, of which 75% to 90% are seen a single time; over 8.5% belongs to the top ten. The sequences come from peripheral blood, collected in a trial of Ad26.COV2.S vaccine versus placebo. The receptors were gathered from a person between 18 and 59 years old who received the Ad26.COV2.S COVID-19 vaccine or a placebo.

In DNA form, the CDR3 reads TGTGCCTGGAAACGCTGGGGCGCGGTGGGTGGCTACACCTTC. Its protein product is CAWKRWGAVGGYTF. V is TRBV30 and J is TRBJ1-2; D might be TRBD1 (5 bases). Germline V gene data show CDR1 as GTSNPN and CDR2 as SVGIG (reference sequence). The V end was cut by 4 bases, the J end by 7 bases, with 19 bases between. The CDR3 runs to 14 residues.

The V gene is TRBV27, the J gene TRBJ1-2, with 7 bases that match TRBD1. Germline CDR1 and CDR2: MNHEY and SMNVEV (reference sequence). CDR3 length: 14 amino acids. The J segment lost 5 bases and the V segment lost 4 bases, leaving 7 bases of the junction unmatched. The CDR3 is CASSSWKGAYGYTF. CDR3 sequence (DNA): TGTGCCAGCAGTTCTTGGAAGGGGGCTTATGGCTACACCTTC.

The chain uses TRBV14 and TRBJ2-1; D perhaps matches TRBD2 (6 bases). With 4 bases removed from V and 0 bases from J, the gap between germline ends came to 10 bases. The CDR3 extends over 15 amino acids. CDR1 SGHDN and CDR2 FVKESK come from the germline V gene. CDR3 in DNA: TGTGCCAGCAGCCCCGTGGGACTCTCCTACAATGAGCAGTTCTTC. This sequence encodes CASSPVGLSYNEQFF.

The CDR3 DNA reads TGTGCCACCTCCTTTAGAGGGCTGGATCAGCCCCAGCATTTT. It codes for CATSFRGLDQPQHF. This sequence joins TRBV24-1 and TRBJ1-5; D is ambiguous. The germline V gene has CDR1 KGHDR and CDR2 SFDVKD. This CDR3 has 14 residues. V lost 9 bases to trimming and J lost 5 bases, with 16 bases between them.

This chain connects TRBV27 to TRBJ2-1; TRBD2 is a possible D gene (6 bases). Germline assignment: CDR1 MNHEY and CDR2 SMNVEV (reference sequence). The CDR3 is made up of 17 amino acids. V shed 3 bases and J shed 9 bases, with 24 bases lying between them. The CDR3 DNA sequence: TGTGCCAGCAGTTTGGCTGGGCCAAAACTTTATAGCGGTGAGCAGTTCTTC. It encodes CASSLAGPKLYSGEQFF.

The chain links TRBV4-2 to TRBJ1-4; D is unclear. This CDR3 contains 14 residues. The V end was cut by 0 bases, the J end by 6 bases, with 8 bases between. Per the germline V gene, CDR1 is LGHNA and CDR2 is YNFKEQ. This CDR3 reads CASSQDSTDEKLFF. CDR3 sequence (DNA): TGTGCCAGCAGCCAAGATTCGACGGATGAAAAACTGTTTTTT.

This clone came up a few times. The chain is built from TRBV28 and TRBJ2-5, with D perhaps being TRBD1 or TRBD2 (6 bases each). The CDR3 length is 14 residues. Deletions cut 6 bases from V and 2 bases from J, with 13 bases between. The germline CDR1 and CDR2 sequences are MDHEN and SYDVKM. The CDR3 reads CASRKGGWQETQYF. In nucleotides, the CDR3 is TGTGCCAGCAGAAAGGGGGGCTGGCAAGAGACCCAGTACTTC.

The chain recombines TRBV5-1 with TRBJ2-5; D ambiguous. V dropped 5 bases and J dropped 7 bases, with 15 bases sitting between them. The CDR3 loop spans 13 amino acids. Germline CDR1 and CDR2: SGHRS and YFSETQ. Here the CDR3 DNA reads TGCGCCAGCAGGTTAGCTGGCTCCGGGACCCAGTACTTC. Translation: CASRLAGSGTQYF.

The chain joins TRBV28 to TRBJ1-5; D is perhaps TRBD1 (5 bases). Germline V gene data show CDR1 as MDHEN and CDR2 as SYDVKM. V lost 10 bases and J 4 bases, leaving 17 bases between the germline ends. This CDR3 contains 14 residues. CDR3 in amino acids: CATKDTSGNQPQHF. The CDR3 coding sequence is TGTGCCACCAAGGACACTAGTGGGAATCAGCCCCAGCATTTT.

J is TRBJ1-3 and V is TRBV9; D not certain. Looked up from germline, CDR1 is SGDLS and CDR2 is YYNGEE. CDR3 length equals 15 residues. V lost 0 bases and J lost 0, with 7 bases in between. CDR3 DNA: TGTGCCAGCAGCGTAGCCACTAGCTCTGGAAACACCATATATTTT. Protein: CASSVATSSGNTIYF.

V usage is TRBV6-4 and J usage is TRBJ2-3; a weak D match, TRBD1 (5 bases). The germline V and J ends were trimmed by 6 bases and 4 bases, with 11 bases remaining between them. The CDR3 is 13 residues long. In germline, CDR1 is MRHNA, CDR2 SNTAGT. The CDR3 sequence is CASSGQRSDTQYF. CDR3 sequence (DNA): TGTGCCAGCAGCGGACAAAGGTCAGATACGCAGTATTTT.

Note on this clone: The same CDR3 also results from other DNA sequences found in this sample. The genes are TRBV18 and TRBJ2-7, with D possibly matching TRBD2 (5 bases). Germline CDR1 reads KGHSH; CDR2 reads LQKENI. V dropped 1 base and J dropped 2 bases, with 6 bases sitting between them. This CDR3 spans 13 amino acids. CDR3 sequence (DNA): TGTGCCAGCTCACCACGGGAGACCTACGAGCAGTACTTC. Its translation: CASSPRETYEQYF.

The rearrangement joins TRBV25-1 to TRBJ1-1; tentatively, D is TRBD1 (6 bases). The length of the CDR3 is 13 residues. The germline V gene encodes CDR1 MGHDK and CDR2 SYGVNS. V was pared by 5 bases and J by 8 bases, with 15 bases between. The CDR3 loop is CASSTTGRAEAFF. Written as DNA, the CDR3 is TGTGCCAGCAGTACCACAGGGAGGGCCGAAGCTTTCTTT. The whole variable domain, filled in from reference TRBV25-1 and TRBJ1-1, reads EADIYQTPRYLVIGTGKKITLECSQTMGHDKMYWYQQDPGMELHLIHYSYGVNSTEKGDLSSESTVSRIRTEHFPLTLESARPSHTSQYLCASSTTGRAEAFFGQGTRLTVV.

The CDR3 DNA is TGTGCCATCAGTGAGTCGAAATCAGGCACCAACACTGAAGCTTTCTTT. Translating it yields CAISESKSGTNTEAFF. The J gene is TRBJ1-1, the V gene TRBV10-3; D remains unclear. The germline CDR1 and CDR2 sequences are ENHRY and SYGVKD. The V gene lost 0 bases and the J gene lost 2 bases, with 13 bases spanning the gap. The CDR3 spans 16 residues.

This clone is a singleton in its sample. This rearrangement joins TRBV10-1 to TRBJ2-1, with 7 bases lining up with TRBD1. This CDR3 has 15 residues. Looked up from germline, CDR1 is WNHNN and CDR2 is SYGVQD (reference sequence). V lost 5 bases and J lost 5; bases outside the gene matches: 9. In DNA form, the CDR3 reads TGCGCCAGCAGTAGGACAGGCCTCCCGGACAATGAGCAGTTCTTC. It encodes CASSRTGLPDNEQFF.

V and J are TRBV24-1 and TRBJ1-3, with 7 bases lining up with TRBD1. This CDR3 is 15 amino acids long. Germline values: CDR1 KGHDR, CDR2 SFDVKD. V dropped 3 bases and J dropped 0; count of bases not matched to a gene: 1. This CDR3 is CATSDGDSSGNTIYF. The CDR3 coding sequence is TGTGCCACCAGTGATGGGGACAGCTCTGGAAACACCATATATTTT.

This chain connects TRBV3-1 (or the pseudogene TRBV3-2) to TRBJ1-4; maybe TRBD1 (5 bases). Looked up from germline, CDR1 is LGHDT and CDR2 is YNNKEL (reference sequence). The CDR3 has 15 residues. V lost 0 bases to trimming and J lost 8 bases, with 13 bases between them. The CDR3 is CASSQEGQGYEKLFF. Written as DNA, the CDR3 is TGTGCCAGCAGCCAAGAGGGCCAGGGTTACGAAAAACTGTTTTTT.

The rearrangement joins TRBV6-2 or TRBV6-3 to TRBJ2-7; 15 bases agree with TRBD2. The germline CDR1 and CDR2 sequences are MNHEY and SVGEGT. The CDR3 is 19 amino acids. J lost 0 bases, V lost 4 bases, and 10 bases had no gene match. The CDR3 here is CASSSPGLAGGTRSYEQYF. CDR3 DNA sequence: TGTGCCAGCAGTTCGCCGGGACTAGCGGGGGGAACCCGCTCCTACGAGCAGTACTTC.

The rearrangement uses TRBV7-2 and TRBJ2-3, with TRBD2 matching 11 bases. The CDR3 loop spans 16 amino acids. Germline assignment: CDR1 SGHTA and CDR2 FQGNSA. V gave up 2 bases and J gave up 1 base; unmatched junction bases: 2. CDR3 coding DNA: TGTGCCAGCAGCTTAATAGCGGGGGGGGGCACAGATACGCAGTATTTT. Encoded protein: CASSLIAGGGTDTQYF. Supplemented by reference TRBV7-2 and TRBJ2-3, the full variable domain reads GAGVSQSPSNKVTEKGKDVELRCDPISGHTALYWYRQSLGQGLEFLIYFQGNSAPDKSGLPSDRFSAERTGGSVSTLTIQRTQQEDSAVYLCASSLIAGGGTDTQYFGPGTRLTVL.

This clone has just one count. V gene TRBV3-1 (or the pseudogene TRBV3-2) combines with J gene TRBJ1-5; possible D gene TRBD1, 5 bases. V dropped 4 bases and J dropped 4 bases, with 14 bases sitting between them. CDR1 is LGHDT and CDR2 is YNNKEL in the germline V gene (reference sequence). The CDR3 runs to 15 residues. CDR3 nucleotides: TGTGCCAGCAGCCCCCAGGGTTACCATAATCAGCCCCAGCATTTT. It is translated as CASSPQGYHNQPQHF.

This chain links TRBV7-2 with TRBJ1-4, with D unresolved. Germline CDR1 is SGHTA and CDR2 is FQGNSA. Trimming left V 3 bases short and J 8 bases short, with 7 bases between. CDR3 length equals 12 residues. CDR3 coding DNA: TGTGCCAGCAGCTTCACACGCGAAAAACTGTTTTTT. Encoded protein: CASSFTREKLFF.

V gene TRBV30 combines with J gene TRBJ2-1; TRBD2 is a possible D gene (7 bases). V dropped 8 bases and J dropped 10 bases, with 18 bases sitting between them. The germline V gene encodes CDR1 GTSNPN and CDR2 SVGIG (reference sequence). This CDR3 is 12 amino acids long. The CDR3 nucleotides read TGTGCCGCCCCGGGCGGGGGCGAAGAGCAGTTCTTC. Protein sequence: CAAPGGGEEQFF.

V is TRBV21-1 and J is TRBJ2-7; TRBD1, the table's D call, was not compared with the DNA. TRBV21-1 is noted as a pseudogene. This CDR3 region has 18 residues. The CDR3 bases are TGTGCCAGCACCCCGGGACAGGGTTGCTCGACCTGGCTGGGGGAGCAGTACTTC. This gives the protein CASTPGQGCSTWLGEQYF.

The chain carries TRBV7-8 and TRBJ2-7; a possible D gene is TRBD1 (5 bases). The V end was cut by 1 base, the J end by 3 bases, with 13 bases between. The CDR3 runs to 15 residues. Germline CDR1 and CDR2: SGHVS and FQNEAQ. CDR3 nucleotides: TGTGCCAGCAGCTTAGGCCGGGTAGGGGACTACGAGCAGTACTTC. Translating it yields CASSLGRVGDYEQYF.

V usage is TRBV18 and J usage is TRBJ2-7, with TRBD1 identical over 9 bases. The CDR3 covers 15 residues. With V trimmed by 4 bases and J by 3 bases, 7 bases remained unmatched. Germline CDR1 is KGHSH and CDR2 is LQKENI. Here the CDR3 DNA reads TGTGCCAGCTCACTCAACCCGGGACAGGGCTACGAGCAGTACTTC. This encodes CASSLNPGQGYEQYF.

The chain couples TRBV11-1 to TRBJ1-2; possible D gene TRBD1, 6 bases. The CDR3 loop spans 14 amino acids. Germline V gene data show CDR1 as SGHAT and CDR2 as FQDESV (reference sequence). The V end was cut by 0 bases, the J end by 8 bases, with 13 bases between. CDR3 DNA: TGTGCCAGCAGCTTAGCGTTGGGGGCTGGCGGCTACACCTTC. It specifies CASSLALGAGGYTF.

The chain uses TRBV4-1 and TRBJ1-5; D perhaps matches TRBD1 (5 bases). V was trimmed by 0 bases and J by 0 bases, leaving 9 bases between them. The CDR3 loop spans 16 amino acids. Germline V gene lookup returns CDR1 MGHRA and CDR2 YSYEKL. CDR3 sequence (DNA): TGCGCCAGCAGCCAAGAGGCCGGACATAGCAATCAGCCCCAGCATTTT. Protein product: CASSQEAGHSNQPQHF.

The V and J genes are TRBV6-4 and TRBJ2-2, with 9 bases that match TRBD1. This CDR3 contains 18 residues. Per the germline V gene, CDR1 is MRHNA and CDR2 is SNTAGT. V trimming: 2 bases; J trimming: 2 bases; junction bases outside the gene matches: 9. As DNA, the CDR3 is TGTGCCAGCAGTGACCCACAACCGGGACAGGGCAACACCGGGGAGCTGTTTTTT. It specifies CASSDPQPGQGNTGELFF.